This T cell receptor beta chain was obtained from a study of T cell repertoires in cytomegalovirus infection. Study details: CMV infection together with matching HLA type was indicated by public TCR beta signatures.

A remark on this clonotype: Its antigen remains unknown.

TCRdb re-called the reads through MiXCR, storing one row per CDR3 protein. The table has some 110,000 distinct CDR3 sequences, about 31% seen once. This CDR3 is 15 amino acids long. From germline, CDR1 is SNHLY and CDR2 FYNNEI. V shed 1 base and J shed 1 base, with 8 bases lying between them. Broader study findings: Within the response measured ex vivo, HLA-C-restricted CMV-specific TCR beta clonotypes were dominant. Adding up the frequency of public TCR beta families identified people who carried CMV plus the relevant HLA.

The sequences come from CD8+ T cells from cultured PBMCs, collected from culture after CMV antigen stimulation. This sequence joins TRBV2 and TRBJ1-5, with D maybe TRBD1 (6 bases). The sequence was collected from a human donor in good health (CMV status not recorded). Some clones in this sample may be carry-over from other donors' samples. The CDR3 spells CASSEGGTSNQPQHF. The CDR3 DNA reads TGTGCCAGCAGTGAAGGAGGGACAAGCAATCAGCCCCAGCATTTT.